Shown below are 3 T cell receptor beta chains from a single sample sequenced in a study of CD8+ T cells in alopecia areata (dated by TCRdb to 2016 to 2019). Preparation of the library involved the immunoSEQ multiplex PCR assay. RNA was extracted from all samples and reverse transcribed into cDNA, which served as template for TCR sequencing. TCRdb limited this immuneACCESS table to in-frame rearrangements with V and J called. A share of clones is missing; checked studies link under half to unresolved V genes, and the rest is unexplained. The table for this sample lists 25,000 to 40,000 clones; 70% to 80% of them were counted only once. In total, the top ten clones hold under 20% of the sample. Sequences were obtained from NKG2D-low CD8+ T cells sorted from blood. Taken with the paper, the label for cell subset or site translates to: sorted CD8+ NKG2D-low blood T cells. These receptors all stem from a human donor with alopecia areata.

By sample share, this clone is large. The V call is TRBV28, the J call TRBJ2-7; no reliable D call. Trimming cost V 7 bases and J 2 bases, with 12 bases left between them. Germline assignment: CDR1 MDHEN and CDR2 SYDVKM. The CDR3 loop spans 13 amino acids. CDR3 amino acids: CASTLDATYEQYF. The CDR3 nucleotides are TGTGCCAGCACCCTGGATGCAACCTACGAGCAGTACTTC. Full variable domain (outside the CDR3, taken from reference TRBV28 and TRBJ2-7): DVKVTQSSRYLVKRTGEKVFLECVQDMDHENMFWYRQDPGLGLRLIYFSYDVKMKEKGDIPEGYSVSREKKERFSLILESASTNQTSMYLCASTLDATYEQYFGPGTRLTVT.

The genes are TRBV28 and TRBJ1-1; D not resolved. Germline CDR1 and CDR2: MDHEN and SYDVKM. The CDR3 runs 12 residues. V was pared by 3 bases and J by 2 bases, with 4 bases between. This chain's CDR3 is CASSLRNTEAFF. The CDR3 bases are TGTGCCAGCAGTTTGCGCAACACTGAAGCTTTCTTT.

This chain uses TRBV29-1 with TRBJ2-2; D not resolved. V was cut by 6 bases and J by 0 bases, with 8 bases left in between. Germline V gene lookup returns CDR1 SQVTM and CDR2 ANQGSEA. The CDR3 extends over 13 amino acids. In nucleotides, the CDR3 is TGCAGCGTGACACTGCCGAACACCGGGGAGCTGTTTTTT. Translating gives CSVTLPNTGELFF.